The next 25 T cell receptor beta chains were all read from a single sample in a study of technical replicates of blood from a few donors. The table came from immunoSEQ multiplex PCR; TCRdb's copy has only in-frame clones and leaves some out. Of some 91,000 clones listed, 90% to 96% are singletons. The specimen was T cells isolated from PBMCs. All receptors come from a human donor in good health.

This clone was seen a handful of times. The rearrangement uses TRBV5-1 and TRBJ2-7; 8 bases line up with TRBD2. Germline values: CDR1 SGHRS, CDR2 YFSETQ. Unmatched junction bases numbered 8, after V lost 0 bases and J lost 3 bases. The CDR3 runs 16 residues. The DNA of the CDR3 is TGCGCCAGCAGCTTGGATTTTCTAGCGGGTCACTACGAGCAGTACTTC. As protein: CASSLDFLAGHYEQYF.

The rearrangement links TRBV21-1 to TRBJ2-7; the DNA was not used to check the table's D call, TRBD1. TRBV21-1 is described as a pseudogene. The length of the CDR3 is 14 residues. In DNA, the CDR3 is TGTGCCAGCGTGAGGCCCAGGGGTGCCTACGAGCAGTACTTC. Translated: CASVRPRGAYEQYF.

The chain is built from TRBV29-1 and TRBJ2-3; tentative D call: TRBD2 (5 bases). Germline V CDR1 and CDR2: SQVTM, ANQGSEA. CDR3 length equals 12 residues. V was clipped by 4 bases and J by 4 bases, with 9 bases between them. This CDR3 is CSVVGVADTQYF. In DNA form, the CDR3 reads TGCAGCGTTGTGGGAGTCGCAGATACGCAGTATTTT.

The V and J genes are TRBV28 and TRBJ2-7; 8 nucleotides line up with TRBD1. The length of the CDR3 is 15 residues. V lost 2 bases to trimming and J lost 5 bases; unmatched junction nucleotides: 8. Looked up from germline, CDR1 is MDHEN and CDR2 is SYDVKM. CDR3 sequence (DNA): TGTGCCAGCAGTTTACTTCAGGGGGCCTTTGACGAGCAGTACTTC. Amino acid sequence: CASSLLQGAFDEQYF.

The rearrangement uses TRBV7-9 and TRBJ2-3; 12 positions match TRBD2. With 5 bases clipped from V and 5 bases from J, the junction kept 14 bases outside the gene matches. The germline gives CDR1 SEHNR, CDR2 FQNEAQ (reference sequence). CDR3 size: 18 residues. CDR3 region: CASSQTRPLAGGIDTQYF. The DNA of the CDR3 is TGTGCCAGCAGCCAAACCCGCCCGCTAGCGGGGGGGATAGATACGCAGTATTTT.

This chain links TRBV5-6 with TRBJ1-1, with D perhaps matching TRBD1 (5 bases). The CDR3 sequence is 13 residues long. V lost 1 base and J lost 2, with 6 bases in between. Germline assignment: CDR1 SGHDT and CDR2 YYEEEE. The CDR3 sequence: CASSLTGNTEAFF. CDR3 nucleotides: TGTGCCAGCAGCTTGACAGGTAACACTGAAGCTTTCTTT. The whole variable domain, filled in from reference TRBV5-6 and TRBJ1-1, reads DAGVTQSPTHLIKTRGQQVTLRCSPKSGHDTVSWYQQALGQGPQFIFQYYEEEERQRGNFPDRFSGHQFPNYSSELNVNALLLGDSALYLCASSLTGNTEAFFGQGTRLTVV.

This chain joins TRBV6-5 and TRBJ1-5, with TRBD1 as a possible D gene (5 bases). There are 14 residues in the CDR3. Germline V lookup: CDR1 MNHEY, CDR2 SVGAGI. V shed 7 bases and J shed 6 bases, with 16 bases lying between them. The CDR3 sequence: CASTDYPGFQPQHF. CDR3 coding DNA: TGTGCCAGCACTGATTACCCAGGGTTTCAGCCCCAGCATTTT.

V is TRBV29-1 and J is TRBJ1-2; 8 bases are shared with TRBD1. This CDR3 is built from 13 residues. Germline-derived CDR1 and CDR2 are SQVTM and ANQGSEA. With V trimmed by 3 bases and J by 8 bases, 8 bases remained unmatched. This CDR3 reads CSVDPRTGKGYTF. The CDR3 nucleotides are TGCAGCGTTGACCCACGGACAGGGAAAGGCTACACCTTC.

The V call is TRBV6-5, the J call TRBJ2-1; tentative D call: TRBD1 (6 bases). Trimming removed 6 bases at V and 10 bases at J, with 16 bases between. CDR3 length equals 13 residues. Germline CDR1 and CDR2: MNHEY and SVGAGI. CDR3 nucleotide sequence: TGTGCCAGCAGACGACGACTGGGACACGAGCAGTTCTTC. Its protein product is CASRRRLGHEQFF.

This clone has only one observation. This chain joins TRBV11-3 and TRBJ2-3; the match to TRBD1 covers 8 bases. The V and J ends lost 5 bases and 6 bases, in that order; junction bases with no gene match: 7. Germline V CDR1 and CDR2: SGHNT, YENEEA. This CDR3 spans 14 amino acids. In DNA, the CDR3 is TGTGCCAGCAGCCCCGGGACAGGAGGGGATACGCAGTATTTT. Translating gives CASSPGTGGDTQYF. The full variable domain, completed using reference TRBV11-3 and TRBJ2-3, is EAGVVQSPRYKIIEKKQPVAFWCNPISGHNTLYWYLQNLGQGPELLIRYENEEAVDDSQLPKDRFSAERLKGVDSTLKIQPAELGDSAVYLCASSPGTGGDTQYFGPGTRLTVL.

This clone was found once. The chain couples TRBV19 to TRBJ1-4; no definite D call. V gave up 1 base and J gave up 7 bases, with 16 bases separating them. The CDR3 covers 16 residues. Per germline, CDR1 LNHDA and CDR2 SQIVND (reference sequence). The CDR3 is CASSIGRLISSEKLFF. CDR3 DNA: TGTGCCAGTAGTATAGGACGACTTATCTCCAGTGAAAAACTGTTTTTT.

This chain links TRBV9 with TRBJ2-7; 9 bases match TRBD1. V trimming: 3 bases; J trimming: 3 bases; junction bases outside the gene matches: 7. This CDR3 region has 15 residues. Germline assignment: CDR1 SGDLS and CDR2 YYNGEE. The CDR3, as DNA: TGTGCCAGCAGCGGGGGGACAGGGAGACTCTACGAGCAGTACTTC. This translates into CASSGGTGRLYEQYF.

The CDR3 protein is CATRTGDRSRYGYTF. The CDR3 DNA reads TGTGCCACGAGGACCGGGGACAGGTCCCGCTATGGCTACACCTTC. This chain links TRBV10-3 with TRBJ1-2; TRBD1 matches 8 bases. Per germline, CDR1 ENHRY and CDR2 SYGVKD. With 10 bases clipped from V and 4 bases from J, the junction kept 14 bases outside the gene matches. The CDR3 has 15 amino acids.

The chain uses TRBV5-1 and TRBJ2-3, with 12 bases that match TRBD1. This CDR3 comprises 24 residues. Trimming at V came to 4 bases and at J to 2 bases, leaving 29 bases not matched to a gene. Germline-derived CDR1 and CDR2 are SGHRS and YFSETQ. CDR3: CASSGEGQGAPKLRTSGSTDTQYF. In nucleotides, the CDR3 is TGCGCCAGCAGCGGGGAGGGACAGGGGGCTCCTAAACTACGGACTAGCGGATCCACAGATACGCAGTATTTT.

V usage is TRBV5-4 and J usage is TRBJ2-6; TRBD1 matches at 7 bases. The CDR3 totals 15 residues. The V and J ends lost 3 bases and 2 bases, in that order; junction bases with no gene match: 2. Per the germline V gene, CDR1 is SGHNT and CDR2 is YYREEE (reference sequence). In nucleotides, the CDR3 is TGTGCCAGCAGCTCCGGACAGGCTGGGGCCAACGTCCTGACTTTC. As protein: CASSSGQAGANVLTF.

This clone was seen only once. CDR3 DNA: TGTGCCATCAGTGGTATTGGAGGGCTTAGCAATCAGCCCCAGCATTTT. Amino acids: CAISGIGGLSNQPQHF. The chain links TRBV10-3 to TRBJ1-5; no clear D gene. The V end was cut by 4 bases, the J end by 0 bases, with 13 bases between. Germline V gene lookup returns CDR1 ENHRY and CDR2 SYGVKD. The CDR3 is made up of 16 amino acids.

The J gene is TRBJ2-3, the V gene TRBV6-6; TRBD1 matches 11 bases. V lost 5 bases, J lost 14 bases, and 3 bases stayed unmatched. Looked up from germline, CDR1 is MNHNY and CDR2 is SVGAGI (reference sequence). The CDR3 totals 11 residues. The CDR3 here is CASSMDRGRYF. CDR3 nucleotides: TGTGCCAGCAGTATGGACAGGGGGCGGTATTTT.

V and J are TRBV5-5 and TRBJ2-7, with a tentative D call TRBD2 (5 bases). The CDR3 loop spans 11 amino acids. V was clipped by 7 bases and J by 6 bases, with 11 bases between them. Germline CDR1 SGHKS, CDR2 YYEKEE (reference sequence). The CDR3 bases are TGTGCCAGCTCGTTCCGGGGCGAGCAGTACTTC. This encodes CASSFRGEQYF.

The chain uses TRBV27 and TRBJ2-3; 7 bases are shared with TRBD2. Unmatched junction bases numbered 0, after V lost 2 bases and J lost 1 base. The V gene's germline CDR1 is MNHEY and CDR2 SMNVEV (reference sequence). The CDR3 loop spans 14 amino acids. The CDR3 DNA is TGTGCCAGCAGTTTACTAGCGGGCACAGATACGCAGTATTTT. Protein sequence: CASSLLAGTDTQYF.

The rearrangement uses TRBV4-1 and TRBJ1-2; the D gene is possibly TRBD1 (6 bases). In germline, CDR1 is MGHRA, CDR2 YSYEKL. Between the trimmed V and J ends, which lost 2 bases and 8 bases, there was a span of 18 bases. The CDR3 has 15 amino acids. This CDR3 is CASSQPIGTNRGYTF. CDR3 bases: TGCGCCAGCAGCCAACCTATCGGGACAAATCGAGGCTACACCTTC.

V and J are TRBV4-1 and TRBJ2-5; 7 bases are shared with TRBD2. The V and J ends lost 0 bases and 5 bases, in that order; junction bases with no gene match: 3. Germline lookup yields CDR1 MGHRA and CDR2 YSYEKL. The CDR3 is 14 residues long. The CDR3 protein is CASSQDREVETQYF. The CDR3 DNA reads TGCGCCAGCAGCCAAGACCGGGAGGTGGAGACCCAGTACTTC.

The chain has TRBV11-2 and TRBJ2-7, with TRBD2 matching 7 bases. The CDR3 totals 13 residues. Trimming cost V 1 base and J 3 bases; bases outside gene matches: 0. Germline CDR1 and CDR2: SGHAT and FQNNGV. The CDR3 DNA reads as TGTGCCAGCAGCTTAGGGGGGGGCTACGAGCAGTACTTC. Amino acids: CASSLGGGYEQYF.

The gene calls are TRBV30 and TRBJ1-2, with a possible D match to TRBD1 (6 bases). The CDR3 sequence is 14 residues long. Germline CDR1 GTSNPN, CDR2 SVGIG (reference sequence). V was trimmed by 1 base and J by 3 bases, leaving 12 bases between them. This chain's CDR3 is CAWSAWTDDYGYTF. CDR3 DNA: TGTGCCTGGAGTGCGTGGACAGATGACTATGGCTACACCTTC.

The genes are TRBV28 and TRBJ2-5, with 10 bases aligning to TRBD1. V shed 5 bases, J shed 3 bases, and the junction held 6 bases outside the gene matches. The germline V gene encodes CDR1 MDHEN and CDR2 SYDVKM. The CDR3 spans 15 residues. The CDR3 here is CASSNDRGLEETQYF. CDR3 nucleotide sequence: TGTGCCAGCAGTAACGACAGGGGGCTGGAAGAGACCCAGTACTTC.

The V gene is TRBV11-2, the J gene TRBJ2-5; TRBD2 might be the D (6 bases). The germline CDR1 and CDR2 sequences are SGHAT and FQNNGV. This CDR3 contains 14 residues. The germline V and J ends were trimmed by 5 bases and 5 bases, with 15 bases remaining between them. CDR3 in amino acids: CASSPLRRGETQYF. As DNA, the CDR3 is TGTGCCAGCAGCCCCCTCCGTCGGGGGGAGACCCAGTACTTC. Full variable domain (outside the CDR3, taken from reference TRBV11-2 and TRBJ2-5): EAGVAQSPRYKIIEKRQSVAFWCNPISGHATLYWYQQILGQGPKLLIQFQNNGVVDDSQLPKDRFSAERLKGVDSTLKIQPAKLEDSAVYLCASSPLRRGETQYFGPGTRLLVL.